A single sample is the source of the 8 T cell receptor beta chains below, sequenced in a study of T cell responses to AZD1222 COVID-19 vaccine (dated by TCRdb to about 2021). Interpreted using the paper, the time point label stands for: baseline before first vaccination. Libraries were constructed by the immunoSEQ multiplex PCR assay. TCRdb limited this immuneACCESS table to in-frame rearrangements with V and J called. A share of clones is missing; checked studies link under half to unresolved V genes, and the rest is unexplained. The table for this sample lists some 190,000 clones; roughly 88% of them were counted only once. About 8% of the sample is held by the ten biggest clonotypes. Here the sequenced sample was peripheral blood, taken on day 0 of AZD1222 vaccination. Receptors were obtained from an adult in good health.

The chain couples TRBV10-3 to TRBJ1-1; possible D gene TRBD1, 6 bases. The CDR3 is made up of 14 amino acids. Germline CDR1 reads ENHRY; CDR2 reads SYGVKD. Trimming left V 6 bases short and J 0 bases short, with 11 bases between. Here the CDR3 reads CAIRRGQMNTEAFF. CDR3 nucleotides: TGTGCCATCAGGAGAGGACAGATGAACACTGAAGCTTTCTTT.

This clone showed up just once. The chain combines TRBV27 with TRBJ2-4; maybe TRBD1 (6 bases). V was pared by 5 bases and J by 0 bases, with 17 bases between. The CDR3 length is 17 residues. Germline values: CDR1 MNHEY, CDR2 SMNVEV (reference sequence). The CDR3 here is CASSLSNRELAKNIQYF. In DNA form, the CDR3 reads TGTGCCAGCAGTCTAAGCAACAGGGAACTAGCCAAAAACATTCAGTACTTC.

This clone was seen just once. V is TRBV5-1 and J is TRBJ2-2, with 12 nucleotides matching TRBD2. Per the germline V gene, CDR1 is SGHRS and CDR2 is YFSETQ. V lost 7 bases, J lost 2 bases, and 6 bases stayed unmatched. The CDR3 loop spans 16 amino acids. The CDR3 sequence is CASGRLAGENTGELFF. Here the CDR3 DNA reads TGCGCCAGCGGACGACTAGCGGGGGAAAACACCGGGGAGCTGTTTTTT.

J is TRBJ2-2 and V is TRBV11-3; 8 positions agree with TRBD1. This CDR3 region has 15 residues. Trimming removed 5 bases from V and 5 bases from J; junction bases left unmatched: 7. CDR1 and CDR2 (germline): SGHNT, YENEEA. CDR3 bases: TGTGCCAGCAGCGCCGGGACAGGAGAGACCGGGGAGCTGTTTTTT. Its protein is CASSAGTGETGELFF.

V gene TRBV7-3 combines with J gene TRBJ2-5; D not resolved. The germline V gene has CDR1 SGHTA and CDR2 FQGTGA. Trimming stripped 5 bases from V and 4 bases from J, with 14 bases between. CDR3 length equals 14 residues. CDR3 DNA sequence: TGTGCCAGCAGCCTAGGGCTAGTAGGAGAGACCCAGTACTTC. Translated: CASSLGLVGETQYF.

This CDR3 reads CASSSRDHTGELFF. The CDR3 coding sequence is TGTGCCAGCAGCTCCCGGGACCACACCGGGGAGCTGTTTTTT. The chain carries TRBV9 and TRBJ2-2; either TRBD1 or TRBD2 may fit D (5 bases each). This CDR3 comprises 14 residues. Trimming shortened V by 4 bases and J by 3 bases, and 10 bases separated the two germline ends. Looked up from germline, CDR1 is SGDLS and CDR2 is YYNGEE.

The CDR3 sequence: CATSRDRGLAGNTGELFF. Written as DNA, the CDR3 is TGTGCCACCAGCAGAGATCGCGGACTAGCGGGGAACACCGGGGAGCTGTTTTTT. The chain links TRBV15 to TRBJ2-2; 11 positions agree with TRBD2. V dropped 0 bases and J dropped 1; count of bases not matched to a gene: 4. CDR1 and CDR2 (germline): LNHNV, YYDKDF (reference sequence). This CDR3 is built from 18 residues.

The genes are TRBV19 and TRBJ1-5; perhaps TRBD1 as D (6 bases). CDR1 LNHDA and CDR2 SQIVND come from the germline V gene (reference sequence). Trimming shortened V by 4 bases and J by 6 bases, and 16 bases separated the two germline ends. The CDR3 loop spans 15 amino acids. The CDR3 loop is CASSRGSGTSQPQHF. The CDR3 DNA reads as TGTGCCAGTAGTAGGGGATCAGGGACAAGTCAGCCCCAGCATTTT.